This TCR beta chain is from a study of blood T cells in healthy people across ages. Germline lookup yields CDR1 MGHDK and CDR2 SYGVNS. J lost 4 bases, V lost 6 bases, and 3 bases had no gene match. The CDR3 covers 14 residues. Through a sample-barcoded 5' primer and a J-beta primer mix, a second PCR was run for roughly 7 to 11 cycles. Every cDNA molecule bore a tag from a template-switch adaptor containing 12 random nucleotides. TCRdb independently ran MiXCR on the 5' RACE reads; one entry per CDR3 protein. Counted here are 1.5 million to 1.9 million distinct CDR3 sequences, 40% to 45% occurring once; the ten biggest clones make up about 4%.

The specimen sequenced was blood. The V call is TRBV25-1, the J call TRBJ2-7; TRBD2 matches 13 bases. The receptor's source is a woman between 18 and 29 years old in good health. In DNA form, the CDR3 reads TGTGCCAGCAGAGGGACTAGCGGGACGTACGAGCAGTACTTC. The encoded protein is CASRGTSGTYEQYF.